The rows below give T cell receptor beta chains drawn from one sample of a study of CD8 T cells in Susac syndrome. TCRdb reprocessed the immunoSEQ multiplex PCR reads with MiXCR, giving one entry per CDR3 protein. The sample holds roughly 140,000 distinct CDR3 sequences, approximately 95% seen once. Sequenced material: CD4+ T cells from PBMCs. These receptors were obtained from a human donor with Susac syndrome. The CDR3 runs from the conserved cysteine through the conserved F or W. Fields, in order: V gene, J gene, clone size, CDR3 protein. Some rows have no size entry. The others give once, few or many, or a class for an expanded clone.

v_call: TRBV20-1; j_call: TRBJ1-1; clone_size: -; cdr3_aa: CSPTVNTEAFF
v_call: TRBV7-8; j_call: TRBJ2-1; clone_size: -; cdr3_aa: CASTQNLVPGPNNEQFF
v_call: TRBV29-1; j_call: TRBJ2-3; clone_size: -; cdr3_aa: CSVVRQGSDTQYF
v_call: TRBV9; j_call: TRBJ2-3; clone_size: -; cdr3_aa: CASSEYSGISTDTQYF
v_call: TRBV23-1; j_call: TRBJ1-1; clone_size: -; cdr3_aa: CASSHFKMYEGQGLNTEAFF
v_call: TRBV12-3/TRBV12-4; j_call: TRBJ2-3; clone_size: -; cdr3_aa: CASSLASGARTDTQYF
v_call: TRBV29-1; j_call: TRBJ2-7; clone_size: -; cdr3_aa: CSARLGIFEQYF
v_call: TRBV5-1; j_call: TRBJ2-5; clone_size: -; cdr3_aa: CASSQRTSGEEAQYF
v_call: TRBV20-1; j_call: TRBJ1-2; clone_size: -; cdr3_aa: CSARGAVVAGYTF
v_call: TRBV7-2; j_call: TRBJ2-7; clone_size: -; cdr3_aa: CASSLDGGSYEQYF
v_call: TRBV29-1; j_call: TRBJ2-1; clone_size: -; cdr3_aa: CSAGGGKGGDEQFF
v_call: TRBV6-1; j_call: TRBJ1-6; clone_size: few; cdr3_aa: CASSPQQGWNSPLHF
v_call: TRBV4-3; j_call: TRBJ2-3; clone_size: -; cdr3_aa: CASSQDRTSGGHTQYF
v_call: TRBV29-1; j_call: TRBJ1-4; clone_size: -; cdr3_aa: CSVGGGNEKLFF
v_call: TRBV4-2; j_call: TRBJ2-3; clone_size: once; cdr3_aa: CASSQGGGVGTDTQYF
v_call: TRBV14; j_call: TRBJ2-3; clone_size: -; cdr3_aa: CASSPLAGATDTQYF